This paragraph reports one T cell receptor (beta chain). Its antigen is as yet unknown. These data belong to a study of shared clonotypes between healthy human individuals. Study-level results: Rarefaction gave evidence that sorted-subset sequencing remained incomplete despite large depth.

Germline V gene sequence: CDR1 MNHNS, CDR2 SASEGT. The CDR3 totals 16 residues. V lost 1 base to trimming and J lost 6 bases, with 15 bases between them. Within Nashville, Tennessee resided all donors, each a Caucasian adult. CD45RO+ cells plus CCR7-negative CD45RA+ TemRA cells formed CD8 memory. TCRdb keeps only in-frame clones here, not all; method: immunoSEQ multiplex PCR. The sample lists about 110,000 clones; approximately 70% were seen once. V and J are TRBV6-1 and TRBJ2-2; D is unresolved. The sequence was collected from a woman aged 30 to 39 in good health. Sequencing used memory CD8+ T cells sorted from blood. Noted subset: CD45RO+ cells pooled with CCR7-negative TemRA cells. The DNA of the CDR3 is TGTGCCAGCAGTGAAGTCTTCGGCAGTGGGGCCGGGGAGCTGTTTTTT. Translating gives CASSEVFGSGAGELFF.